The next 2 T cell receptor beta chains were all read from a single sample in a study of T cells in Graves' hyperthyroidism and ophthalmopathy. Using RNA transcripts as the source, TCR beta CDR3 regions were amplified. The HTBI primer set served for first-round RT-PCR of the TCR CDR3. TCRdb called the multiplex PCR reads again in MiXCR, with one record for every CDR3 protein. The table has 490,000 or so distinct CDR3 sequences, about 45% seen once. The sample was peripheral blood or thyroid tissue (not recorded which). The source is an adult woman with Graves' disease, either hyperthyroidism or ophthalmopathy (not recorded which).

This chain links TRBV19 with TRBJ1-5; D possibly corresponds to TRBD1 (6 bases). The CDR3 is 15 amino acids. Trimming cost V 0 bases and J 5 bases, with 11 bases left between them. The germline gives CDR1 LNHDA, CDR2 SQIVND (reference sequence). The DNA for the CDR3 is TGTGCCAGTAGTATAGATCTGAACAGGGATCAGCCCCAGCATTTT. Translation gives CASSIDLNRDQPQHF. Combining the CDR3 with reference TRBV19 and TRBJ1-5 gives the whole variable domain DGGITQSPKYLFRKEGQNVTLSCEQNLNHDAMYWYRQDPGQGLRLIYYSQIVNDFQKGDIAEGYSVSREKKESFPLTVTSAQKNPTAFYLCASSIDLNRDQPQHFGDGTRLSIL.

The rearrangement joins TRBV15 to TRBJ2-5, with TRBD1 matching 11 bases. This CDR3 spans 14 amino acids. Unmatched junction bases numbered 2, after V lost 3 bases and J lost 5 bases. The germline CDR1 and CDR2 sequences are LNHNV and YYDKDF (reference sequence). The CDR3 bases are TGTGCCACCAGCAGCCGGGACAGGGGGGAGACCCAGTACTTC. Translated, it gives CATSSRDRGETQYF. The full variable domain, in which reference TRBV15 and TRBJ2-5 provide the parts outside the CDR3, is DAMVIQNPRYQVTQFGKPVTLSCSQTLNHNVMYWYQQKSSQAPKLLFHYYDKDFNNEADTPDNFQSRRPNTSFCFLDIRSPGLGDTAMYLCATSSRDRGETQYFGPGTRLLVL.